What follows are 30 T cell receptor beta chains derived from one specimen sequenced in a study of shared T cell receptors in the human thymus. The repertoire was sequenced with immunoSEQ multiplex PCR; TCRdb's copy has only in-frame clones and lacks some. The repertoire includes about 380,000 clones, over 90% of them detected once, and approximately 0.02% sits in the top ten. Source material: thymocytes. The receptors come from a human donor.

V is TRBV29-1 and J is TRBJ1-2, with D possibly being TRBD1 (6 bases). Trimming cost V 5 bases and J 4 bases, with 14 bases left between them. The CDR3 is 13 residues long. The germline CDR1 and CDR2 sequences are SQVTM and ANQGSEA. The CDR3 sequence is CSVKSTGTYGYTF. The CDR3 coding sequence is TGCAGCGTTAAGAGTACAGGGACCTATGGCTACACCTTC.

This chain uses TRBV5-5 with TRBJ1-2; a weak D match, TRBD1 (6 bases). V was shortened by 6 bases and J by 6 bases, with 15 bases between the two germline ends. The CDR3 totals 13 residues. Germline CDR1 reads SGHKS; CDR2 reads YYEKEE (reference sequence). The CDR3 DNA reads as TGTGCCAGCACCGTCCGGACAGAACATGGCTACACCTTC. It yields the protein CASTVRTEHGYTF.

The rearrangement links TRBV5-1 to TRBJ2-5; D remains ambiguous. Germline V CDR1 and CDR2: SGHRS, YFSETQ. CDR3 length equals 12 residues. V lost 4 bases and J lost 2, with 6 bases in between. The CDR3 is CASSHTQETQYF. Here the CDR3 DNA reads TGCGCCAGCAGCCACACTCAAGAGACCCAGTACTTC.

The V call is TRBV21-1, the J call TRBJ2-1; the DNA was not used to check the table's D call, TRBD1. TRBV21-1 is marked as a pseudogene. The CDR3 spans 14 residues. The CDR3: CASTSRQNYNEQFF. As DNA, the CDR3 is TGTGCCAGCACCAGCAGGCAGAACTACAATGAGCAGTTCTTC.

This rearrangement joins TRBV28 to TRBJ2-7, with 8 bases matching TRBD1. The J segment lost 5 bases and the V segment lost 6 bases, leaving 9 bases of the junction unmatched. Looked up from germline, CDR1 is MDHEN and CDR2 is SYDVKM. The CDR3 loop spans 14 amino acids. In nucleotides, the CDR3 is TGTGCCAGCAGGAATGGACAGGGCATCCACGAGCAGTACTTC. The encoded protein is CASRNGQGIHEQYF.

The chain employs TRBV9 and TRBJ2-5; D is uncertain. This CDR3 spans 13 amino acids. The germline CDR1 and CDR2 sequences are SGDLS and YYNGEE. V shed 0 bases and J shed 5 bases, with 8 bases lying between them. As DNA, the CDR3 is TGTGCCAGCAGCGTAGGAGGTCCCGAGACCCAGTACTTC. This gives the protein CASSVGGPETQYF. Looking up the rest from reference TRBV9 and TRBJ2-5 gives the full variable domain: DSGVTQTPKHLITATGQRVTLRCSPRSGDLSVYWYQQSLDQGLQFLIQYYNGEERAKGNILERFSAQQFPDLHSELNLSSLELGDSALYFCASSVGGPETQYFGPGTRLLVL.

The genes are TRBV4-3 and TRBJ2-7; 9 bases agree with TRBD2. The CDR3 is 14 amino acids. V gave up 4 bases and J gave up 6 bases; unmatched junction bases: 7. Looked up from germline, CDR1 is LGHNA and CDR2 is YSLEER. CDR3 DNA: TGCGCCAGCAGCCGGCTAGCGGGAATCCGCGAGCAGTACTTC. It specifies CASSRLAGIREQYF.

This clone has just one count. The chain joins TRBV7-3 to TRBJ2-7, with a possible D match to TRBD2 (5 bases). Germline V gives CDR1 SGHTA, CDR2 FQGTGA. This CDR3 comprises 15 residues. Between the trimmed V and J ends, which lost 4 bases and 3 bases, there was a span of 16 bases. The CDR3 region has the DNA TGTGCCAGCAGCTACGGACGGCGGGCCTTCTACGAGCAGTACTTC. This codes for CASSYGRRAFYEQYF.

The chain carries TRBV5-1 and TRBJ1-1; a weak D match, TRBD1 (5 bases). V was cut by 4 bases and J by 2 bases, with 12 bases left in between. Germline V gives CDR1 SGHRS, CDR2 YFSETQ. The CDR3 loop spans 14 amino acids. The CDR3 region has the DNA TGCGCCAGCAGCGGAAGACAGACTAACACTGAAGCTTTCTTT. Protein product: CASSGRQTNTEAFF. The full variable domain, with the rest looked up from reference TRBV5-1 and TRBJ1-1, is KAGVTQTPRYLIKTRGQQVTLSCSPISGHRSVSWYQQTPGQGLQFLFEYFSETQRNKGNFPGRFSGRQFSNSRSEMNVSTLELGDSALYLCASSGRQTNTEAFFGQGTRLTVV.

CDR3 amino acids: CASSYLGTAPDTQYF. CDR3 nucleotides: TGTGCCAGCAGTTATCTCGGGACAGCTCCAGATACGCAGTATTTT. The chain uses TRBV6-5 and TRBJ2-3, with 7 bases aligning to TRBD1. Germline lookup yields CDR1 MNHEY and CDR2 SVGAGI. This CDR3 spans 15 amino acids. Trimming at V came to 3 bases and at J to 4 bases, leaving 7 bases not matched to a gene.

With respect to this clone: It is likely a read error, because the conserved phenylalanine at the end of the CDR3 is missing. The limits of the CDR3 on the DNA are not certain, so only TCRdb's listed CDR3 is given. This chain uses TRBV2 with TRBJ1-2; the table's D call of TRBD1 was not tested on the DNA. The germline CDR1 and CDR2 sequences are SNHLY and FYNNEI. The CDR3 is 12 amino acids in total, end residues counted. This chain's CDR3 is CAQRSGTGFPRR.

The J gene is TRBJ2-1, the V gene TRBV7-6; 15 bases are a match to TRBD2. The germline gives CDR1 SGHVS, CDR2 FNYEAQ. This CDR3 spans 17 amino acids. The trim removed 6 bases at V and 8 bases at J, leaving 11 bases unmatched. The CDR3 is CASSSGLAGGPSDEQFF. The CDR3 DNA follows: TGTGCCAGCAGTTCTGGACTAGCGGGAGGGCCTAGTGATGAGCAGTTCTTC.

The table lists this clone with a count of one. This chain connects TRBV10-3 to TRBJ1-2; 8 nucleotides align to TRBD1. Germline V gene sequence: CDR1 ENHRY, CDR2 SYGVKD. The CDR3 length is 12 residues. The V gene end was trimmed by 10 bases and the J gene end by 8 bases; junction bases not matched to a gene: 9. CDR3 nucleotide sequence: TGTGCCACCCGTGTACAGGGGGAGGGCTACACCTTC. Translation gives CATRVQGEGYTF.

This chain joins TRBV5-1 and TRBJ2-5, with 8 bases identical to TRBD2. This CDR3 contains 14 residues. V lost 5 bases and J lost 2; bases outside the gene matches: 5. Germline assignment: CDR1 SGHRS and CDR2 YFSETQ. The CDR3, as DNA: TGCGCCAGCAGTAGGACTAGCAGTCAAGAGACCCAGTACTTC. This sequence encodes CASSRTSSQETQYF.

The chain uses TRBV7-9 and TRBJ1-2; D gene uncertain. Trimming removed 3 bases at V and 8 bases at J, with 16 bases between. CDR1 SEHNR and CDR2 FQNEAQ come from the germline V gene (reference sequence). This CDR3 has 14 amino acids. This CDR3 is CASSFAHGLRGYTF. The CDR3 nucleotides are TGTGCCAGCAGCTTCGCGCATGGGCTCCGGGGCTACACCTTC.

This chain links TRBV28 with TRBJ2-3; TRBD1 might be the D (6 bases). CDR1 and CDR2 (germline): MDHEN, SYDVKM. The CDR3 covers 18 residues. V was shortened by 6 bases and J by 2 bases, with 24 bases between the two germline ends. The CDR3 loop is CASSSRYPGQLVTDTQYF. The DNA of the CDR3 is TGTGCCAGCAGCTCACGTTACCCCGGACAGTTAGTCACAGATACGCAGTATTTT.

This chain links TRBV6-5 with TRBJ2-1; 12 bases fit TRBD2. The germline gives CDR1 MNHEY, CDR2 SVGAGI. The V gene end was trimmed by 6 bases and the J gene end by 5 bases; junction bases not matched to a gene: 5. CDR3 length equals 15 residues. CDR3 region: CASSIGLAGNNEQFF. Here the CDR3 DNA reads TGTGCCAGCAGCATCGGACTAGCGGGAAACAATGAGCAGTTCTTC.

This clone appeared a single time. The V gene is TRBV29-1, the J gene TRBJ1-5, with D unresolved. The CDR3 is 13 residues long. Trimming stripped 6 bases from V and 0 bases from J, with 9 bases between. Germline V gene data show CDR1 as SQVTM and CDR2 as ANQGSEA. The CDR3 nucleotides read TGCAGCGTGTCAGACTATAGCAATCAGCCCCAGCATTTT. Protein sequence: CSVSDYSNQPQHF.

This rearrangement joins TRBV28 to TRBJ2-1, with a weak D call TRBD1 (6 bases). V lost 7 bases to trimming and J lost 7 bases, with 23 bases between them. The germline V gene encodes CDR1 MDHEN and CDR2 SYDVKM. The CDR3 covers 16 residues. In nucleotides, the CDR3 is TGTGCCAGCACCTATAAAGGGACATATTCCGGGAATGAGCAGTTCTTC. This encodes CASTYKGTYSGNEQFF.

The DNA for the CDR3 is TGTGCCAGCAGTTCGGAGAACAGGGGCAACACTGAAGCTTTCTTT. This sequence encodes CASSSENRGNTEAFF. The chain has TRBV28 and TRBJ1-1; 7 positions match TRBD1. Germline V gene sequence: CDR1 MDHEN, CDR2 SYDVKM. Losses at the gene ends were 4 bases for V and 2 bases for J; bases not matched to a gene: 7. The CDR3 spans 15 residues.

This chain connects TRBV29-1 to TRBJ2-1, with 11 bases that match TRBD2. Germline CDR1 SQVTM, CDR2 ANQGSEA. CDR3 length: 17 residues. Trimming removed 4 bases from V and 5 bases from J; junction bases left unmatched: 13. The CDR3 region is CSVGLTSGITGHNEQFF. For the CDR3, the DNA is TGCAGCGTTGGACTGACTAGCGGGATCACGGGCCACAATGAGCAGTTCTTC.

The chain joins TRBV6-5 to TRBJ2-1; 8 nucleotides agree with TRBD1. The CDR3 has 15 residues. V trimming: 6 bases; J trimming: 5 bases; junction bases outside the gene matches: 9. Germline CDR1 reads MNHEY; CDR2 reads SVGAGI. CDR3 sequence (DNA): TGTGCCAGCAGAGGAACCGGGACAGGAGACAATGAGCAGTTCTTC. Protein sequence: CASRGTGTGDNEQFF.

This clone came up once. The chain combines TRBV27 with TRBJ2-4, with D perhaps assigned TRBD1 or TRBD2 (5 bases each). The CDR3 totals 15 residues. The ends were cut back, 2 bases at V and 2 bases at J, with 10 bases in the middle. Looked up from germline, CDR1 is MNHEY and CDR2 is SMNVEV (reference sequence). CDR3 in amino acids: CASSLARGPKNIQYF. The DNA of the CDR3 is TGTGCCAGCAGTTTAGCCCGGGGCCCCAAAAACATTCAGTACTTC.

This clone was picked up one time. V gene TRBV28 combines with J gene TRBJ1-2; a weak D match, TRBD1 (6 bases). Germline-derived CDR1 and CDR2 are MDHEN and SYDVKM. V lost 6 bases, J lost 2 bases, and 22 bases lay in between. The CDR3 totals 17 residues. The CDR3 spells CASSTLLRGGPNYGYTF. CDR3 DNA sequence: TGTGCCAGCAGCACACTCTTGCGGGGGGGGCCCAACTATGGCTACACCTTC.

The CDR3 region is CASSRGDRSRGLYEQYF. CDR3 DNA sequence: TGTGCCAGCAGCCGAGGGGACAGGTCTAGGGGACTCTACGAGCAGTACTTC. V usage is TRBV28 and J usage is TRBJ2-7; 8 bases fit TRBD1. From germline, CDR1 is MDHEN and CDR2 SYDVKM. V shed 6 bases, J shed 3 bases, and the junction held 16 bases outside the gene matches. The CDR3 is made up of 17 amino acids.

The gene calls are TRBV9 and TRBJ1-2; unclear D gene. The CDR3 has 15 amino acids. Per the germline V gene, CDR1 is SGDLS and CDR2 is YYNGEE. Trimming cost V 0 bases and J 7 bases, with 16 bases left between them. The CDR3 protein is CASSVGAGPTAGYTF. For the CDR3, the DNA is TGTGCCAGCAGCGTAGGGGCAGGCCCCACCGCTGGCTACACCTTC.

The V gene is TRBV7-8, the J gene TRBJ2-7; a possible D gene is TRBD2 (5 bases). V lost 5 bases and J lost 2, with 13 bases in between. The CDR3 consists of 14 residues. Germline V CDR1 and CDR2: SGHVS, FQNEAQ. In DNA, the CDR3 is TGTGCCAGCAGCAATGCTCCCGGGACCTACGAGCAGTACTTC. Encoded protein: CASSNAPGTYEQYF. The full variable domain, in which reference TRBV7-8 and TRBJ2-7 provide the parts outside the CDR3, is GAGVSQSPRYKVAKRGQDVALRCDPISGHVSLFWYQQALGQGPEFLTYFQNEAQLDKSGLPSDRFFAERPEGSVSTLKIQRTQQEDSAVYLCASSNAPGTYEQYFGPGTRLTVT.

This clone was observed once. The rearrangement uses TRBV7-2 and TRBJ1-3; D remains unclear. Germline V CDR1 and CDR2: SGHTA, FQGNSA. The length of the CDR3 is 16 residues. V was trimmed by 1 base and J by 1 base, leaving 11 bases between them. The CDR3 spells CASSLEFRVSGNTIYF. The CDR3 region has the DNA TGTGCCAGCAGCTTAGAGTTCCGGGTTTCTGGAAACACCATATATTTT.

This clone has only one observation. The chain carries TRBV25-1 and TRBJ1-1; 9 bases align to TRBD1. Germline lookup yields CDR1 MGHDK and CDR2 SYGVNS. V was clipped by 3 bases and J by 2 bases; unmatched bases: 4. This CDR3 is 15 amino acids long. As DNA, the CDR3 is TGTGCCAGCAGTGAGGGGACAGGGAAAAACACTGAAGCTTTCTTT. It translates to CASSEGTGKNTEAFF.

The gene calls are TRBV6-1 and TRBJ1-4, with 11 bases that match TRBD1. CDR3 length: 19 amino acids. Trimming took 2 bases from V and 4 from J; bases not matched to a gene: 12. The germline gives CDR1 MNHNS, CDR2 SASEGT. In nucleotides, the CDR3 is TGTGCCAGCAGTGAAAGTATCGGGACAGGGGGATGTGATAATGAAAAACTGTTTTTT. It is translated as CASSESIGTGGCDNEKLFF.